This is a list of T cell receptor beta chains from one sample in a study of T cell responses to AZD1222 COVID-19 vaccine. TCRdb keeps only in-frame clones here, not all; method: immunoSEQ multiplex PCR. The top ten hold 9.5% of the sample, which has approximately 130,000 clones, roughly nine tenths seen once. The specimen was peripheral blood, collected 28 days after the second AZD1222 dose. Receptors originate from an adult who received the AZD1222 COVID-19 vaccine. Both conserved end residues are part of each CDR3. Fields, in order: clone size, J gene, V gene, CDR3 protein. The size field is filled for only some rows; it gives once, few, many or a size class.

abundance: few; j_gene: TRBJ2-7; v_gene: TRBV4-1; CDR3aa: CASSRLAGEHDEQYF
abundance: -; j_gene: TRBJ1-5; v_gene: TRBV10-3; CDR3aa: CAISEEGINQPQHF
abundance: -; j_gene: TRBJ1-4; v_gene: TRBV6-6; CDR3aa: CASRRRGVPNEKLFF
abundance: -; j_gene: TRBJ1-1; v_gene: TRBV30; CDR3aa: CAISRGLPTEAFF
abundance: -; j_gene: TRBJ1-1; v_gene: TRBV7-9; CDR3aa: CASSLGGSARTEAFF
abundance: -; j_gene: TRBJ2-7; v_gene: TRBV10-3; CDR3aa: CAISSTTGGGYEQYF
abundance: -; j_gene: TRBJ2-5; v_gene: TRBV3-1/TRBV3-2; CDR3aa: CASSQGLAGLQETQYF
abundance: -; j_gene: TRBJ2-7; v_gene: TRBV19; CDR3aa: CASSIVPAYEQYF
abundance: -; j_gene: TRBJ1-1; v_gene: TRBV2; CDR3aa: CASSEQDSNTEAFF
abundance: -; j_gene: TRBJ2-3; v_gene: TRBV3-1/TRBV3-2; CDR3aa: CASSPLAGSTDTQYF
abundance: -; j_gene: TRBJ2-2; v_gene: TRBV19; CDR3aa: CATQRRQSNTGELFF
abundance: -; j_gene: TRBJ2-3; v_gene: TRBV6-5; CDR3aa: CAGGRDYVTDTQYF
abundance: -; j_gene: TRBJ1-1; v_gene: TRBV7-9; CDR3aa: CASSLAGFTEAFF
abundance: -; j_gene: TRBJ1-6; v_gene: TRBV7-2; CDR3aa: CASSPGPVGSPLHF
abundance: -; j_gene: TRBJ1-1; v_gene: TRBV13; CDR3aa: CASSPRAGVGTEAFF
abundance: -; j_gene: TRBJ1-2; v_gene: TRBV7-9; CDR3aa: CASSSDGLYGYTF
abundance: -; j_gene: TRBJ1-2; v_gene: TRBV5-4; CDR3aa: CASSLDYGYTF
abundance: -; j_gene: TRBJ1-2; v_gene: TRBV6-1; CDR3aa: CASSELGDYGYTF
abundance: -; j_gene: TRBJ2-5; v_gene: TRBV7-9; CDR3aa: CASSPRTSDGETQYF
abundance: -; j_gene: TRBJ2-1; v_gene: TRBV5-1; CDR3aa: CASSLAGGPGNEQFF
abundance: -; j_gene: TRBJ1-1; v_gene: TRBV27; CDR3aa: CASSLQGRAEAFF
abundance: -; j_gene: TRBJ2-7; v_gene: TRBV27; CDR3aa: CASSYGSAYEQYF
abundance: -; j_gene: TRBJ1-1; v_gene: TRBV4-3; CDR3aa: CASSLGQDSTEAFF
abundance: -; j_gene: TRBJ1-5; v_gene: TRBV23-1; CDR3aa: CASSQQGDQPQHF
abundance: -; j_gene: TRBJ2-3; v_gene: TRBV18; CDR3aa: CASSATGGAATDTQYF
abundance: -; j_gene: TRBJ1-4; v_gene: TRBV18; CDR3aa: CASSLPGREKLFF
abundance: -; j_gene: TRBJ2-5; v_gene: TRBV5-1; CDR3aa: CASSSTGTGGETQYF
abundance: -; j_gene: TRBJ2-1; v_gene: TRBV7-8; CDR3aa: CASSSVLVNSYSSYNEQFF
abundance: -; j_gene: TRBJ1-2; v_gene: TRBV30; CDR3aa: CAWNRGNYGYTF
abundance: -; j_gene: TRBJ1-4; v_gene: TRBV7-9; CDR3aa: CASSWGQVNEKLFF
abundance: -; j_gene: TRBJ1-6; v_gene: TRBV19; CDR3aa: CASSMPGASPASPLHF